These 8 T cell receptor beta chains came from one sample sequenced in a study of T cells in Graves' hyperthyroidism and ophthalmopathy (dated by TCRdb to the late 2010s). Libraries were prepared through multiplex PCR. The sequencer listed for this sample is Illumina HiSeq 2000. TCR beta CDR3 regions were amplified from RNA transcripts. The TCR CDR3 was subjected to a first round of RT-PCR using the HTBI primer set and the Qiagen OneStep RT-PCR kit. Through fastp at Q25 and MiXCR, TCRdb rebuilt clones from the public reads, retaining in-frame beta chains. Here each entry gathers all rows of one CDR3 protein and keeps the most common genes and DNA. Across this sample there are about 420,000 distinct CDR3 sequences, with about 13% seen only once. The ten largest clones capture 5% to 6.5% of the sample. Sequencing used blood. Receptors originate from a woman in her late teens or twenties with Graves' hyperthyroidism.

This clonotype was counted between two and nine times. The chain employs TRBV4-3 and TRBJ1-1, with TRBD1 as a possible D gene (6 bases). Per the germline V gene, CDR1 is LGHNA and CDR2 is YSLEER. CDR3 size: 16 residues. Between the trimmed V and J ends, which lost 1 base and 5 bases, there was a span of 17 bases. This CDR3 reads CASSQGFRGLWTEAFF. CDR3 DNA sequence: TGCGCCAGCAGCCAAGGATTTAGGGGGTTGTGGACTGAAGCTTTCTTT.

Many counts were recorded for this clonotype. The chain's CDR3 is CASSEMDRDGQPQHF. In DNA, the CDR3 is TGTGCCAGCAGTGAGATGGACAGGGATGGCCAGCCCCAGCATTTT. The J gene is TRBJ1-5, the V gene TRBV25-1; TRBD1 agrees at 8 bases. This CDR3 comprises 15 residues. J lost 7 bases, V lost 3 bases, and 8 bases had no gene match. Germline assignment: CDR1 MGHDK and CDR2 SYGVNS.

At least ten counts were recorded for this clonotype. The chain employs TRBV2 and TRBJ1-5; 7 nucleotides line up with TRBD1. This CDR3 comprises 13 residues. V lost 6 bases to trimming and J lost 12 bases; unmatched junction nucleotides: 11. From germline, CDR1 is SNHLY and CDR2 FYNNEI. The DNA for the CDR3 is TGTGCCAGCAGGGCCCTAAGACAGGGCGGCCAGCATTTT. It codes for CASRALRQGGQHF.

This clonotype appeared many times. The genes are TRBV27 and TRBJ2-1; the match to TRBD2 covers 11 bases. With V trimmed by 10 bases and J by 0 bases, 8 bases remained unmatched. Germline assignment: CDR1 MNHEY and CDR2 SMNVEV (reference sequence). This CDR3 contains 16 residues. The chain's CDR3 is CATGLAGKPSYNEQFF. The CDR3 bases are TGTGCCACCGGACTAGCGGGCAAACCCTCCTACAATGAGCAGTTCTTC.

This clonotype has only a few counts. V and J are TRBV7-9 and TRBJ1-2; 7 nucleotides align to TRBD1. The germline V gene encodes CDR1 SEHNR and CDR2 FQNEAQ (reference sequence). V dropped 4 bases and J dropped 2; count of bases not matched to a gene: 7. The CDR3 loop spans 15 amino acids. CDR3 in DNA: TGTGCCAGCAGCTCGGGGGAACAGGGGAACTATGGCTACACCTTC. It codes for CASSSGEQGNYGYTF.

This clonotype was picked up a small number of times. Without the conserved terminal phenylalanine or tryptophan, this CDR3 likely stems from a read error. CDR3 bases: TGTGCCAGCTGTGTATCGGGGGGCTACGAGCAGTACCTC. Translation gives CASCVSGGYEQYL. V gene TRBV28 combines with J gene TRBJ2-7, with 7 positions matching TRBD2. With V trimmed by 8 bases and J by 3 bases, 7 bases remained unmatched. The CDR3 sequence is 13 residues long. The germline V gene encodes CDR1 MDHEN and CDR2 SYDVKM.

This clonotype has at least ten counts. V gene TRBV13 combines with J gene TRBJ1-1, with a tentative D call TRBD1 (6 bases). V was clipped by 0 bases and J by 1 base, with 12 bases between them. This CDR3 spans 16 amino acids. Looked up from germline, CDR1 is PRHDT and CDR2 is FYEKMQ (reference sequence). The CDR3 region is CASSLGRVRGNTEAFF. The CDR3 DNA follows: TGTGCCAGCAGCTTAGGCCGTGTCAGGGGGAACACTGAAGCTTTCTTT.

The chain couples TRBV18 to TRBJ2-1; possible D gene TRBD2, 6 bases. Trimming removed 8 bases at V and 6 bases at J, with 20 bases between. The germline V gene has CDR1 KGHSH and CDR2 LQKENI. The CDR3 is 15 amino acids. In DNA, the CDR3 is TGTGCCAGCAGCGGAGAGGGGCTAGCGCTCAATGAGCAGTTCTTC. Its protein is CASSGEGLALNEQFF.